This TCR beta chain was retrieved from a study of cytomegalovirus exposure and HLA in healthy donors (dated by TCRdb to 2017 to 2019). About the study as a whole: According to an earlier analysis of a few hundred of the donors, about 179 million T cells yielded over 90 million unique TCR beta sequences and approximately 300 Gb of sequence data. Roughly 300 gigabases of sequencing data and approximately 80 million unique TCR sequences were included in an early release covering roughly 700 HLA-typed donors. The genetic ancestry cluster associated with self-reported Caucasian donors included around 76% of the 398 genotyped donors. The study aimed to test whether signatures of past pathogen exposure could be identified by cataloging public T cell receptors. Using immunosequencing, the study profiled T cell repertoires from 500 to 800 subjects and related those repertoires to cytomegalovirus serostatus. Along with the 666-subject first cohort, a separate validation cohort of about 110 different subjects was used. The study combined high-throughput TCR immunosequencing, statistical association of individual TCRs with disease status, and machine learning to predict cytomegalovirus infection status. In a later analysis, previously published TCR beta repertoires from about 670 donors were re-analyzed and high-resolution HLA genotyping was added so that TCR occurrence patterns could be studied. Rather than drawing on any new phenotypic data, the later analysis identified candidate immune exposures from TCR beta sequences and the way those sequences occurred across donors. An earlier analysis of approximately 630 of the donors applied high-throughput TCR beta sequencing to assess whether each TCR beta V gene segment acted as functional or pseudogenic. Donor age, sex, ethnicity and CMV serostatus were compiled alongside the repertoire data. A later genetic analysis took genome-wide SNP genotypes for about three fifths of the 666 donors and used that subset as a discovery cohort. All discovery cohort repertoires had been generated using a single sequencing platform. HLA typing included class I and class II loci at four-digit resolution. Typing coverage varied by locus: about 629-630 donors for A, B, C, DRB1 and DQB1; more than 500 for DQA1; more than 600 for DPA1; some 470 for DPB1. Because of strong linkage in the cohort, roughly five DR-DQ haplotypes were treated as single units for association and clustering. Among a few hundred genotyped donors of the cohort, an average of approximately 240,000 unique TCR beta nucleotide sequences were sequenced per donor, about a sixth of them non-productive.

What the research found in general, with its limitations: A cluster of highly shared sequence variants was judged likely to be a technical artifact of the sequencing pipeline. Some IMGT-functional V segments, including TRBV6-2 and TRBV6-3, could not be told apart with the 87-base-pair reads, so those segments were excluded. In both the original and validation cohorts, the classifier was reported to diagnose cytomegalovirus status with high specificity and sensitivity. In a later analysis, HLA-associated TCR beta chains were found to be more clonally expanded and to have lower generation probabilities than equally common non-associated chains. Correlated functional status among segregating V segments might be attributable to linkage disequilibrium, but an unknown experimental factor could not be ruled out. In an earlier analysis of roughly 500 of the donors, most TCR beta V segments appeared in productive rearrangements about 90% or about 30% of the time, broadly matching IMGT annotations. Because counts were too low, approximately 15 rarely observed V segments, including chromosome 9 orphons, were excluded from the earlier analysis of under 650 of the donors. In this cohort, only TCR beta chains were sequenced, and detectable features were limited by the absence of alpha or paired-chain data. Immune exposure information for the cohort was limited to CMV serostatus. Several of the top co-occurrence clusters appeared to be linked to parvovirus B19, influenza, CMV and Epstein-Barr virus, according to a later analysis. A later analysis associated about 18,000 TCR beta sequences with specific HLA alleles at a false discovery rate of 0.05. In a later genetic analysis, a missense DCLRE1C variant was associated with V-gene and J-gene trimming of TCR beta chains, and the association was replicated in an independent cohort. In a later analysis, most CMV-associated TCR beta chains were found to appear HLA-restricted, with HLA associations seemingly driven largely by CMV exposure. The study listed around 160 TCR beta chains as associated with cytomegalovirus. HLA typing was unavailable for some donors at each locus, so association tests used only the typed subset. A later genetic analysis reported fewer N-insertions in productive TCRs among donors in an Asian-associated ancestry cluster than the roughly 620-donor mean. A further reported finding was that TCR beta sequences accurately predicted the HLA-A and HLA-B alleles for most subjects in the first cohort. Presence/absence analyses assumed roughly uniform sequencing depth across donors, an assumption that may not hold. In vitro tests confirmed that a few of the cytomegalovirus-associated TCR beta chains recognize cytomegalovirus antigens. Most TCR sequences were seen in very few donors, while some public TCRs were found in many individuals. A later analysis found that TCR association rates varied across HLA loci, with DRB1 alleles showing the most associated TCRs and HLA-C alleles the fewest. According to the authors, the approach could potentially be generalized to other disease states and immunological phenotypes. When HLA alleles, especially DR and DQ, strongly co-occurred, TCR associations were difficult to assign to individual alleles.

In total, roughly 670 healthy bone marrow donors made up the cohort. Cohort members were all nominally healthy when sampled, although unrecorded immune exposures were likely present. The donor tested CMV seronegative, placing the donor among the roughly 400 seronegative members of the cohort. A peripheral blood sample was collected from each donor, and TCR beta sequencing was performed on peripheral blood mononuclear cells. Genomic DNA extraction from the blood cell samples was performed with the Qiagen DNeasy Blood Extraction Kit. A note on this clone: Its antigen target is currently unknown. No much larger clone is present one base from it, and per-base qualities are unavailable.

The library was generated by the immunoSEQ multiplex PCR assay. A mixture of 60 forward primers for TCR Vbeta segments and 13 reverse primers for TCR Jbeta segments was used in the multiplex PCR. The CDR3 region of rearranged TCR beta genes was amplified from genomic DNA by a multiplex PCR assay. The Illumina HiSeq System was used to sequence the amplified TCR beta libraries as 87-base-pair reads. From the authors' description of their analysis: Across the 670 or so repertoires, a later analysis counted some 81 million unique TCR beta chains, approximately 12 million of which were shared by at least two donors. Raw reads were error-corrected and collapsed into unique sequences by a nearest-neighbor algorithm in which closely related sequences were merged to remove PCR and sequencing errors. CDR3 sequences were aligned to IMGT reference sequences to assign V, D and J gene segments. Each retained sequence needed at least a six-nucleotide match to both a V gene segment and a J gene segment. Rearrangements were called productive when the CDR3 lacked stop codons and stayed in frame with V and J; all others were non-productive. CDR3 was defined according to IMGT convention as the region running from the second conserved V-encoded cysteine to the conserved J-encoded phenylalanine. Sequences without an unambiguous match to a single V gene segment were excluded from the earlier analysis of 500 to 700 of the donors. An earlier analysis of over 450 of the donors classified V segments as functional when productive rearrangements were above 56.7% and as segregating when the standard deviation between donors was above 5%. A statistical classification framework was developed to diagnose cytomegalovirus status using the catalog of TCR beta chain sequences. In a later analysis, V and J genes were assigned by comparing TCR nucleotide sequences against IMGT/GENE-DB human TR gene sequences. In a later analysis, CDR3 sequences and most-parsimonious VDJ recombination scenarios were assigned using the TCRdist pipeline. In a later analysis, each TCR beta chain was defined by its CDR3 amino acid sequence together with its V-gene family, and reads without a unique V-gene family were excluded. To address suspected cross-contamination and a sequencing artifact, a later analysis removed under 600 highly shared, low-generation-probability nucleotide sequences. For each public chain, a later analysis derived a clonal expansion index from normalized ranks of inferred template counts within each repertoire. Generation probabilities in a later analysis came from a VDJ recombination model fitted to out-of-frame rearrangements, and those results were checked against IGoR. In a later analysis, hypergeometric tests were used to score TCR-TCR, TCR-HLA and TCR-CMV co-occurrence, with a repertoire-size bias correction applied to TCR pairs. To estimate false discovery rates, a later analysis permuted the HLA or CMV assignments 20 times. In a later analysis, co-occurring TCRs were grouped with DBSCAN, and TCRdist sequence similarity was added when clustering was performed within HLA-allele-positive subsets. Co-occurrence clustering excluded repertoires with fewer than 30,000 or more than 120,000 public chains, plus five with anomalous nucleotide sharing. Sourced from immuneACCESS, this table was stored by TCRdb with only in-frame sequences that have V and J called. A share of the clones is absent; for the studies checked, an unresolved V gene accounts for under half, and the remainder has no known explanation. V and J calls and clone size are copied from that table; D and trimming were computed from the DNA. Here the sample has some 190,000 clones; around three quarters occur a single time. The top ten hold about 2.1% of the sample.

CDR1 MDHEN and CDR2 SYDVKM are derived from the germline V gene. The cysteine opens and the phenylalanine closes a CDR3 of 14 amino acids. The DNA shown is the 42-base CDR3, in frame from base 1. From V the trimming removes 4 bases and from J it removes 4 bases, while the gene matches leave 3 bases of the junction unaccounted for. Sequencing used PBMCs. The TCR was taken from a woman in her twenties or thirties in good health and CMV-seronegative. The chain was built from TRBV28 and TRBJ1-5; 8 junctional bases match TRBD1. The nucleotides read TGTGCCAGCAGTTATGGACAGGGTAATCAGCCCCAGCATTTT. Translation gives CASSYGQGNQPQHF.